The source of this T cell receptor (beta chain) is a study of T cells in women clearing cervical HPV infection. V was pared by 6 bases and J by 1 base, with 6 bases of the junction left unmatched. The germline CDR1 and CDR2 sequences are SEHNR and FQNEAQ (reference sequence). This CDR3 has 15 residues. HPV was found by MY09/MY11 PCR and dot-blot genotyping. The protocol was immunoSEQ multiplex PCR, while the TCRdb copy is restricted to in-frame clones and leaves out a portion. In total, the table holds just over 20,000 clones. Of note for this clone: The CDR3 goes on 3 residues after the read ends, and that part is filled in from the germline J gene.

The V call is TRBV7-9, the J call TRBJ2-5; 9 positions agree with TRBD1. Material: blood buffy coat. This receptor was obtained from a woman between 18 and 70 years old with a cervical HPV16 infection that either progressed to CIN3+ or cleared (not recorded which). CDR3 residues: CASRPQGAGQETQYF. The CDR3 DNA, read in part, is TGTGCCAGCAGGCCACAGGGGGCCGGCCAAGAGACC.